One TCR beta chain is described in this entry. Its antigen is still unknown. TCRdb's copy holds only in-frame clones and misses some; the assay was immunoSEQ multiplex PCR. This sample has roughly 80,000 clones, with 80% to 90% found just once. The CDR3 runs 12 residues. V gave up 0 bases and J gave up 8 bases, with 7 bases separating them. The germline V gene encodes CDR1 LGHDT and CDR2 YNNKEL (reference sequence). The data stem from a study of T cell responses to AZD1222 COVID-19 vaccine. Study as a whole: Second-dose groups at about 4 or about 12 weeks were pooled.

The study, taken as a whole, reports: Repertoires were collected only later (after the peak T cell response had occurred). Close to half of spike-specific TCRs reportedly recognize unmutated variant regions.

The sequencing used peripheral blood, collected on day 0 of AZD1222 vaccination. This sequence originates from an adult in good health. The chain employs TRBV3-1 (or the pseudogene TRBV3-2) and TRBJ1-2, with D maybe TRBD1 (6 bases). The CDR3 is CASSQDDRGYTF. The CDR3 coding sequence is TGTGCCAGCAGCCAAGATGACAGGGGCTACACCTTC.